This is a list of T cell receptor beta chains from one sample in a study of regulatory T cells in long-lasting Graves disease. From the multiplex PCR reads, TCRdb called clonotypes with MiXCR, one entry per CDR3 protein. The table has 600,000 to 650,000 distinct CDR3 sequences, less than 20% seen once. The same data also contributed to another study, on T cells in Graves' hyperthyroidism and ophthalmopathy.

Source: peripheral blood mononuclear cells (PBMCs), taken at new diagnosis, from a patient treated with antithyroid drugs. These receptors were collected from a woman in her 30s with Graves disease. CDR3s leave out the opening cysteine and the closing phenylalanine or tryptophan.

>TRBV11-2|TRBJ2-1
ASSPIAGRTDNEQF
>TRBV5-1|TRBJ2-5
ASSGGIGETQY
>TRBV6-1|TRBJ1-2
ASSKDRVSRYT
>TRBV7-2|TRBJ2-7
ASSPPLRSYEQY
>TRBV15|TRBJ2-7
ATSRDWSSGINEQY
>TRBV6-1|TRBJ1-1
ASWTPRKLSTEAF
>TRBV9|TRBJ1-3
ASSVGGTGRGNTIY
>TRBV18|TRBJ1-1
ASSREWNTEAF
>TRBV19|TRBJ1-5
ASSTNSLDDNQPQH
>TRBV27|TRBJ1-2
ASSLSFGAGGGYT
>TRBV27|TRBJ2-3
ASAPLPPGTTDTQY
>TRBV12-3/TRBV12-4|TRBJ2-1
ASSRDPNNEQF
>TRBV6-2/TRBV6-3|TRBJ2-7
ASSSEAGPTYEQY
>TRBV20-1|TRBJ2-4
SASLGQKNIQY
>TRBV5-1|TRBJ2-1
ASSNRSGSSNNEQF
>TRBV30|TRBJ2-1
AWSVTTEGIQQF
>TRBV20-1|TRBJ2-1
SARKRGRTSGSPVSYNEQF
>TRBV5-6|TRBJ1-6
ASSLWFLGRSPLH
>TRBV7-3|TRBJ1-6
ASIPKERTLYYNSPLH
>TRBV20-1|TRBJ2-3
TQSGLAGGPSTDTQY
>TRBV27|TRBJ1-3
ASKRQDSGNTIH
>TRBV9|TRBJ2-1
ASSVSPSSYNEQF
>TRBV7-9|TRBJ1-2
ASSFETGYHGYT
>TRBV6-2/TRBV6-3|TRBJ2-2
ASSYRVTSGRTGELF
>TRBV27|TRBJ2-3
ASSLRAQTADTQY
>TRBV12-3/TRBV12-4|TRBJ1-5
ASRREYLSDQPQH
>TRBV3-1|TRBJ1-4
ASGQLAGIGEKLF
>TRBV6-1|TRBJ2-3
ASSGGTGGLFTDTQY
>TRBV5-4|TRBJ1-1
ASSFPGTGAEAF
>TRBV29-1|TRBJ1-1
SVITGGADTEAF
>TRBV20-1|TRBJ2-5
SARDEETQY